The rows below give T cell receptor beta chains drawn from one sample of a study of blood T cell repertoires in COVID-19. TCRdb's copy holds only in-frame clones and misses some; the assay was immunoSEQ multiplex PCR. The table records about 130,000 clones, 85% of them present only once. Material for sequencing was peripheral blood. The origin of the receptors is a woman aged 80 or over with acute or convalescent COVID-19. Each CDR3 is given without its conserved first and last residue. Fields, in order: J gene, V gene, CDR3 protein.

TRBJ1-1	TRBV20-1	SASKLPEAF
TRBJ1-5	TRBV28	ASKAANDQPQH
TRBJ2-1	TRBV25-1	ASSESAGRGGNNEQF
TRBJ2-3	TRBV7-7	ASSLGDRVTDTQY
TRBJ2-1	TRBV18	ASSPLAASSYNEQF
TRBJ1-2	TRBV2	ASSPGTVSSYGYT
TRBJ1-2	TRBV2	ASRTEANYGYT
TRBJ1-4	TRBV5-1	ASSSGQGEKLF
TRBJ1-1	TRBV28	ASSRTGGTTEAF
TRBJ1-3	TRBV15	ATSRDRSISGNTIY
TRBJ1-5	TRBV5-6	ASSRGAQPQH
TRBJ2-1	TRBV7-9	ASPPGRESYNEQF
TRBJ1-1	TRBV6-2/TRBV6-3	ASSSPPGIEAF
TRBJ1-1	TRBV5-1	ASSLLAGGTEAF
TRBJ2-5	TRBV5-1	ASSPSGLAGETQY
TRBJ1-5	TRBV27	ASSLGTGIWPQH
TRBJ1-1	TRBV14	ASSHQGRGLNTEAF
TRBJ1-5	TRBV5-1	ASSLDTRSQPQH
TRBJ1-6	TRBV10-2	ASSKAQEASPLH
TRBJ1-2	TRBV13	ASSPRTAHYGYT
TRBJ2-3	TRBV6-6	ASSSRAPDTQY
TRBJ1-2	TRBV12-3/TRBV12-4	ASRGTGYGYT
TRBJ1-1	TRBV9	ASSVDRGQAF
TRBJ2-6	TRBV9	ASSPQAALSSGANVLT
TRBJ1-1	TRBV5-1	ATGRENTEAF
TRBJ1-1	TRBV6-2/TRBV6-3	ASSVGVTNTEAF
TRBJ1-1	TRBV6-5	ASGRTGQAF
TRBJ1-2	TRBV15	ATSRDPGYGYT
TRBJ2-5	TRBV2	ASSEDRAQETQY
TRBJ2-5	TRBV19	ASLDRGRGETQY
TRBJ2-7	TRBV5-6	ASSLAGMPYEQY
TRBJ2-2	TRBV10-2	ASSEQAGITGELF
TRBJ1-4	TRBV5-1	ASSGPGRTNEKLF
TRBJ1-5	TRBV28	ASSPEPQH
TRBJ1-3	TRBV4-2	ASSQEGQRTGNTIY
TRBJ1-1	TRBV7-2	ASSPGHLNTEAF
TRBJ2-2	TRBV27	ASSSGGVGTGELF
TRBJ1-1	TRBV2	ASSVGQGRNTEAF
TRBJ2-3	TRBV5-1	ASSLVAGIDTQY
TRBJ2-7	TRBV6-6	ASATASYEQY